This T cell receptor beta chain derives from a study of beta chain features in type 1 diabetes. Study-level points and caveats: Researchers could not determine here whether HLA type influences TCRB rearrangement. Within each of all four CD4+ subsets, Type 1 diabetes patients had TCRB CDR3s that were moderately but significantly shorter.

Investigators reverse transcribed all isolated RNA, so they sequenced expressed TCRB transcripts. The table came from immunoSEQ multiplex PCR; TCRdb's copy has only in-frame clones and leaves some out. This table has some 640,000 clones, 11% to 15% appearing once. This clone appeared a few times. Its cognate antigen is unknown. This CDR3 has 14 amino acids. Trimming removed 3 bases from V and 2 bases from J, with 10 bases in between. The germline gives CDR1 LGHNA, CDR2 YNFKEQ. Populations isolated by sorting all had purity greater than 98%. J is TRBJ1-1 and V is TRBV4-2; D might be TRBD1 (6 bases). Specimen: naive CD4+ T cells from blood. The source is a young man with type 1 diabetes. Written as DNA, the CDR3 is TGTGCCAGCAGCCAGGGGGGCGGTAACACTGAAGCTTTCTTT. The encoded protein is CASSQGGGNTEAFF.